This passage covers 5 T cell receptor beta chains from one sample sequenced in a study of T cells in tumors and immune-related adverse events. The method was immunoSEQ multiplex PCR; TCRdb's version includes in-frame clones alone and lacks a portion of them. The profile shows more than 10,000 clones, roughly 92% of them singletons. This material consisted of lymph node tissue, taken from a patient treated with anti-PD-1 therapy. All receptors come from a female donor with metastatic renal cell carcinoma.

This chain joins TRBV12-5 and TRBJ1-1, with D tentatively TRBD1 (6 bases). In germline, CDR1 is LGHNT, CDR2 FRNRAP. Between the trimmed V and J ends, which lost 2 bases and 1 base, there was a span of 14 bases. The CDR3 runs 16 residues. Here the CDR3 reads CASGLNAGATNTEAFF. In DNA, the CDR3 is TGTGCTAGTGGTTTGAATGCAGGGGCCACGAACACTGAAGCTTTCTTT.

This clone appeared once. V is TRBV28 and J is TRBJ2-7; TRBD1 agrees at 8 bases. This CDR3 spans 14 amino acids. Germline CDR1 reads MDHEN; CDR2 reads SYDVKM. V dropped 4 bases and J dropped 4; count of bases not matched to a gene: 6. The chain's CDR3 is CASSSPGQAYEQYF. The CDR3 nucleotides read TGTGCCAGCAGTTCCCCGGGACAGGCTTACGAGCAGTACTTC.

The chain employs TRBV28 and TRBJ2-6; D possibly corresponds to TRBD1 (6 bases). V was trimmed by 3 bases and J by 4 bases, leaving 16 bases between them. There are 17 residues in the CDR3. The V gene's germline CDR1 is MDHEN and CDR2 SYDVKM. CDR3 amino acids: CASSFGQGIPGANVLTF. The CDR3 bases are TGTGCCAGCAGTTTTGGGCAGGGGATCCCCGGGGCCAACGTCCTGACTTTC.

This chain joins TRBV7-6 and TRBJ1-5, with D uncertain. Looked up from germline, CDR1 is SGHVS and CDR2 is FNYEAQ. V dropped 2 bases and J dropped 0 bases, with 14 bases sitting between them. This CDR3 region has 17 residues. In nucleotides, the CDR3 is TGTGCCAGCAGCTTATTCGCCAGTCTTTCTAGCAATCAGCCCCAGCATTTT. It specifies CASSLFASLSSNQPQHF.

The genes are TRBV2 and TRBJ2-5, with TRBD1 matching 10 bases. V trimming: 6 bases; J trimming: 7 bases; junction bases outside the gene matches: 8. The CDR3 covers 14 residues. Looked up from germline, CDR1 is SNHLY and CDR2 is FYNNEI. The CDR3 protein is CASSGQGGRGTQYF. Written as DNA, the CDR3 is TGTGCCAGCAGCGGACAGGGGGGACGTGGGACCCAGTACTTC.